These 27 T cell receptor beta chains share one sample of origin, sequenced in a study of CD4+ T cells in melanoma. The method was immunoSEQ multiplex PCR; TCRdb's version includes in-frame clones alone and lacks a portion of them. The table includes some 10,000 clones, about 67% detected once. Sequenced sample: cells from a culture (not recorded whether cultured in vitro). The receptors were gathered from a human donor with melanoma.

The chain's CDR3 is CASSPAEEGEKLFF. CDR3 bases: TGCGCCAGCAGCCCGGCCGAGGAAGGGGAAAAACTGTTTTTT. The V call is TRBV5-1, the J call TRBJ1-4, with no clear D. The V gene's germline CDR1 is SGHRS and CDR2 YFSETQ. The CDR3 consists of 14 residues. With 4 bases removed from V and 8 bases from J, the gap between germline ends came to 15 bases.

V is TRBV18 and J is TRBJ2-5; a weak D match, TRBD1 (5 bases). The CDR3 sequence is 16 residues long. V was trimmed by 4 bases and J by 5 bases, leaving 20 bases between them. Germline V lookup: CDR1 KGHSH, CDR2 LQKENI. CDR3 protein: CASSLNPGRAEETQYF. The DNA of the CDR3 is TGTGCCAGCTCACTTAACCCCGGCAGGGCGGAGGAGACCCAGTACTTC.

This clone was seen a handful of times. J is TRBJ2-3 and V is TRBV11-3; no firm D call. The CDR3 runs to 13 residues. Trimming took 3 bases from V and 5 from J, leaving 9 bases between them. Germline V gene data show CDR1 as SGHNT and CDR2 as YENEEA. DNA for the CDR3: TGTGCCAGCAGCTTTTCCTACCGAGATACGCAGTATTTT. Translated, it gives CASSFSYRDTQYF.

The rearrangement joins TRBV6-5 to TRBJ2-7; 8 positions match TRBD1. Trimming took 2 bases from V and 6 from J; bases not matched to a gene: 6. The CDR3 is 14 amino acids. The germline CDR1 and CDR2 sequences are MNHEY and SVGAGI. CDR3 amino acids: CASSYLDRGGEQYF. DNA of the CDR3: TGTGCCAGCAGTTACCTAGACAGGGGAGGCGAGCAGTACTTC.

Here the CDR3 reads CASSPDRGRGDTQYF. The CDR3 DNA sequence: TGTGCCAGCAGCCCGGACAGGGGGCGAGGAGATACGCAGTATTTT. This rearrangement joins TRBV6-6 to TRBJ2-3, with TRBD1 matching 11 bases. Germline V CDR1 and CDR2: MNHNY, SVGAGI (reference sequence). The trim removed 6 bases at V and 5 bases at J, leaving 7 bases unmatched. There are 15 residues in the CDR3.

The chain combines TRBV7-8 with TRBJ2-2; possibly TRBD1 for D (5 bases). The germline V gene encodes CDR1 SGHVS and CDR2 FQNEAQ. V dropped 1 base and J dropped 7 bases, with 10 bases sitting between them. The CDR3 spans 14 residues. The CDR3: CASSLGWGVGELFF. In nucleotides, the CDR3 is TGTGCCAGCAGCTTAGGGTGGGGCGTCGGGGAGCTGTTTTTT.

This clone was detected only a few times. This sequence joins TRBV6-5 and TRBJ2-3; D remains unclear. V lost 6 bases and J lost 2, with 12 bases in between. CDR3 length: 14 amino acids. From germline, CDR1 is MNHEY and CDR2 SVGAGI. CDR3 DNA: TGTGCCAGCAGCTTGGTCGGGTTCACAGATACGCAGTATTTT. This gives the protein CASSLVGFTDTQYF.

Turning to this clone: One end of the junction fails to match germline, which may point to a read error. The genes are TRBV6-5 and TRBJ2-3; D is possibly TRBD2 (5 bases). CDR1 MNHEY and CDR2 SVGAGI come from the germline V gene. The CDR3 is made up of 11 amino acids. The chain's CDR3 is CAISERDTQYF. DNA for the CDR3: TGTGCCATCAGTGAGCGGGATACGCAGTATTTT.

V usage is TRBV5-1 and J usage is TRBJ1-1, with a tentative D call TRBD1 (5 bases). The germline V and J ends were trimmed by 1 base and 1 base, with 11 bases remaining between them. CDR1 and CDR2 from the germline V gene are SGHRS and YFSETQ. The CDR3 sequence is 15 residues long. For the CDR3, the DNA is TGCGCCAGCAGCTTGTCTCGACAGAAGAACACTGAAGCTTTCTTT. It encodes CASSLSRQKNTEAFF.

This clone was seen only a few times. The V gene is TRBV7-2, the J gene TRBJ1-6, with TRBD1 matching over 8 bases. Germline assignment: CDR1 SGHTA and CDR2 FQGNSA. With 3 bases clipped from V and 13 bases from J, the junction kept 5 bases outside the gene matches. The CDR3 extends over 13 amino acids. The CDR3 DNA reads TGTGCCAGCAGCTTTAGGACAGGGAGGCCCCTCCACTTT. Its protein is CASSFRTGRPLHF. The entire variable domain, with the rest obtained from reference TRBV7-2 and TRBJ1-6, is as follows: GAGVSQSPSNKVTEKGKDVELRCDPISGHTALYWYRQSLGQGLEFLIYFQGNSAPDKSGLPSDRFSAERTGGSVSTLTIQRTQQEDSAVYLCASSFRTGRPLHFGNGTRLTVT.

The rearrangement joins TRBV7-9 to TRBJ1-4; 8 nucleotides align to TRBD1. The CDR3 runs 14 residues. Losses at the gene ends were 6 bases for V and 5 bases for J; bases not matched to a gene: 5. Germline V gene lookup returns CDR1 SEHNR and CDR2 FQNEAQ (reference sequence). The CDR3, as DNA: TGTGCCAGCAGACTTGACAGGGGCAATGAAAAACTGTTTTTT. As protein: CASRLDRGNEKLFF.

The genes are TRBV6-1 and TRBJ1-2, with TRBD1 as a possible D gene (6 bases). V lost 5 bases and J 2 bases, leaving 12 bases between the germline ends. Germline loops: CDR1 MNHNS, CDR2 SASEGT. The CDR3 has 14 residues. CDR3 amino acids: CASSSGDTNYGYTF. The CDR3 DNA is TGTGCCAGCAGTTCTGGGGACACAAACTATGGCTACACCTTC.

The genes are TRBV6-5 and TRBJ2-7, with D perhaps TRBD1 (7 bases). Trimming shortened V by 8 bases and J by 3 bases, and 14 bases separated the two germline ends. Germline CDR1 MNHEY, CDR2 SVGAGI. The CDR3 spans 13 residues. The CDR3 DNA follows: TGTGCCAGCCGGAGGGACAGTGTCTACGAGCAGTACTTC. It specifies CASRRDSVYEQYF.

The CDR3: CASSIWNLPDRNWNYGYTF. In DNA form, the CDR3 reads TGTGCCAGTAGTATTTGGAACCTACCGGACAGGAACTGGAACTATGGCTACACCTTC. This chain connects TRBV19 to TRBJ1-2; the match to TRBD1 covers 7 bases. Germline V gene sequence: CDR1 LNHDA, CDR2 SQIVND (reference sequence). Unmatched junction bases numbered 18, after V lost 3 bases and J lost 2 bases. The CDR3 loop spans 19 amino acids.

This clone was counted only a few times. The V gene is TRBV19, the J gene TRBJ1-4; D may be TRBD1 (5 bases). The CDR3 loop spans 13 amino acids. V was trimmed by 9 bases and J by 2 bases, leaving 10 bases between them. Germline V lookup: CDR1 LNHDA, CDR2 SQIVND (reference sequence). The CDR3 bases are TGTGCCAGCCGTGCAGGGACTAATGAAAAACTGTTTTTT. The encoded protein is CASRAGTNEKLFF.

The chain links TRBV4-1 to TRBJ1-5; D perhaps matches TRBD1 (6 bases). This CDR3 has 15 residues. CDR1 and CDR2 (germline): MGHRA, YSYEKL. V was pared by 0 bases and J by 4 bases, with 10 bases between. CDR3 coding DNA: TGCGCCAGCAGCCAAGATGAGGGGGGTAATCAGCCCCAGCATTTT. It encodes CASSQDEGGNQPQHF.

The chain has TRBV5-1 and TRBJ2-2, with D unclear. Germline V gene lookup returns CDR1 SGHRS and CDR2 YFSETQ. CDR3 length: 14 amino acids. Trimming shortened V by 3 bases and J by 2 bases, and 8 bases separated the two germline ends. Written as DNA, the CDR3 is TGCGCCAGCAGCTCCGTCATAAACACCGGGGAGCTGTTTTTT. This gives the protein CASSSVINTGELFF.

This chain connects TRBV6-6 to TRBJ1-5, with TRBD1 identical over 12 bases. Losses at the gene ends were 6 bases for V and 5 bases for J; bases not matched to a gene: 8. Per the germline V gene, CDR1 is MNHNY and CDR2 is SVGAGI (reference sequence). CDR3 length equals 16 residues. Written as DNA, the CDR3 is TGTGCCAGCAGCCCCCGGGACAGGGGGCCGGATCAGCCCCAGCATTTT. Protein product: CASSPRDRGPDQPQHF.

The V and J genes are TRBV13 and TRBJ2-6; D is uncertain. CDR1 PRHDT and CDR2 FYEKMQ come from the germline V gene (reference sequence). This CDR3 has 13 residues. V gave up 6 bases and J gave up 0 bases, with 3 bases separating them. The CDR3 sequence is CASSRSGANVLTF. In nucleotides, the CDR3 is TGTGCCAGCAGTCGCTCTGGGGCCAACGTCCTGACTTTC.

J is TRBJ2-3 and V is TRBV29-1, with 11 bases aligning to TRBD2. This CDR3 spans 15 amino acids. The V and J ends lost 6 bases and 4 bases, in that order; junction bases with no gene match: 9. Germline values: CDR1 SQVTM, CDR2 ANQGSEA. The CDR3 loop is CSVVVAGGGSDTQYF. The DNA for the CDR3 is TGCAGCGTCGTCGTAGCGGGGGGGGGTTCAGATACGCAGTATTTT.

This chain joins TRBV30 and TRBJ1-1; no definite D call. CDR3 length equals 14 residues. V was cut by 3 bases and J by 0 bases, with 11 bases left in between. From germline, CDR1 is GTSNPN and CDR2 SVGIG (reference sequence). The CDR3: CAWSRLSMNTEAFF. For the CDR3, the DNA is TGTGCCTGGAGCCGACTTAGCATGAACACTGAAGCTTTCTTT.

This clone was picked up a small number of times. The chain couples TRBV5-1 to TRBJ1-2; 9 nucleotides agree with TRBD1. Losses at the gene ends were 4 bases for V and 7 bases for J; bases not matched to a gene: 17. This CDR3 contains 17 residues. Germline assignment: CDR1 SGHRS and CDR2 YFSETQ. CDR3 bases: TGCGCCAGCAGCCAGAATCCGCCCGGACAGGGGTACTCTGGCTACACCTTC. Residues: CASSQNPPGQGYSGYTF.

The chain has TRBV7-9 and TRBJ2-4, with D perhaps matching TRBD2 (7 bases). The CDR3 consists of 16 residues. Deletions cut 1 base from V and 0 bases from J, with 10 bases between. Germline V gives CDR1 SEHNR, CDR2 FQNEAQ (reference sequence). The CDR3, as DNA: TGTGCCAGCAGCTTAGGGGGGGGGCTAGCCAAAAACATTCAGTACTTC. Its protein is CASSLGGGLAKNIQYF.

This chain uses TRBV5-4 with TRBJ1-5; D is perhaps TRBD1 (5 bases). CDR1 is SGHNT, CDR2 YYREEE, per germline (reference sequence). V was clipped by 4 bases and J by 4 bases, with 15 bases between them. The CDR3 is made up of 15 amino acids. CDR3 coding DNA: TGTGCCAGCAGCCATGTAGGGGTGGTGAATCAGCCCCAGCATTTT. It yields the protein CASSHVGVVNQPQHF.

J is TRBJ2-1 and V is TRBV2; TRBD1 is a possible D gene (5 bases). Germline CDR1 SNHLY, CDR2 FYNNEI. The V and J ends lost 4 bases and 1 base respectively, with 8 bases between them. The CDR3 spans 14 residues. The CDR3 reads CASSADTSYNEQFF. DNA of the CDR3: TGTGCCAGCAGTGCGGACACTTCCTACAATGAGCAGTTCTTC.

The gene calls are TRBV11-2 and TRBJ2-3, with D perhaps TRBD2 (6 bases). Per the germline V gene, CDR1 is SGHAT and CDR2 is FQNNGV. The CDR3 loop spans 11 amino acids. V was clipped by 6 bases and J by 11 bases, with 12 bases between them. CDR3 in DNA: TGTGCCAGCAGGGGGGGACCTGAGCAGTATTTT. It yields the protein CASRGGPEQYF.

CDR3: CASSPSSQGLNTGELFF. CDR3 DNA sequence: TGTGCCAGCAGCCCGAGCTCACAGGGTCTGAACACCGGGGAGCTGTTTTTT. The J gene is TRBJ2-2, the V gene TRBV9; D possibly corresponds to TRBD1 (6 bases). V lost 4 bases, J lost 1 base, and 17 bases lay in between. The CDR3 extends over 17 amino acids. Germline V gene sequence: CDR1 SGDLS, CDR2 YYNGEE.